This TCR beta chain was captured by sequencing in a study of T cell responses to AZD1222 COVID-19 vaccine. The study's findings and limits: None of the repertoires were sampled until the peak T cell response had passed. White British donors predominated, females outnumbered males, and clonal diversity was possibly underestimated.

This CDR3 contains 14 residues. V was cut by 4 bases and J by 0 bases, with 9 bases left in between. From germline, CDR1 is LNHDA and CDR2 SQIVND (reference sequence). Of note for this clone: Its cognate antigen is unknown.

Some clones are missing from TCRdb's copy, which holds only in-frame ones; the method was immunoSEQ multiplex PCR. The sample records around 140,000 clones, around nine tenths being singletons. V usage is TRBV19 and J usage is TRBJ1-1; tentative D call: TRBD1 (6 bases). The sequence was collected from an adult in good health. The sample consisted of peripheral blood, taken on day 0 of AZD1222 vaccination. This CDR3 reads CASSRTDMNTEAFF. CDR3 DNA: TGTGCCAGTAGTAGGACAGATATGAACACTGAAGCTTTCTTT.